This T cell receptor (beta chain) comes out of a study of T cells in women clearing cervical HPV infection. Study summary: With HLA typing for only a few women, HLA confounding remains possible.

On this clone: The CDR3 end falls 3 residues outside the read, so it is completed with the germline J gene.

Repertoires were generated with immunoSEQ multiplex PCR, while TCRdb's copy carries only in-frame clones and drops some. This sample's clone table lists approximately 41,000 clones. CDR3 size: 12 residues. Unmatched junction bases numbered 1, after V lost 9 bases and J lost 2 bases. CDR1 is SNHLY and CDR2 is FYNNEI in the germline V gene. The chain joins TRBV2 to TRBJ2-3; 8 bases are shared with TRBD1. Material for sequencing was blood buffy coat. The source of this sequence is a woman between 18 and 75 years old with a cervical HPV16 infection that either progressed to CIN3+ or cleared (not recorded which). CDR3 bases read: TGTGCCAGGACAGGGGTCACAGATACG. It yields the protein CARTGVTDT. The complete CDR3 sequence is CARTGVTDTQYF. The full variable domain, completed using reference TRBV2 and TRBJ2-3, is EPEVTQTPSHQVTQMGQEVILRCVPISNHLYFYWYRQILGQKVEFLVSFYNNEISEKSEIFDDQFSVERPDGSNFTLKIRSTKLEDSAMYFCARTGVTDTQYFGPGTRLTVL.